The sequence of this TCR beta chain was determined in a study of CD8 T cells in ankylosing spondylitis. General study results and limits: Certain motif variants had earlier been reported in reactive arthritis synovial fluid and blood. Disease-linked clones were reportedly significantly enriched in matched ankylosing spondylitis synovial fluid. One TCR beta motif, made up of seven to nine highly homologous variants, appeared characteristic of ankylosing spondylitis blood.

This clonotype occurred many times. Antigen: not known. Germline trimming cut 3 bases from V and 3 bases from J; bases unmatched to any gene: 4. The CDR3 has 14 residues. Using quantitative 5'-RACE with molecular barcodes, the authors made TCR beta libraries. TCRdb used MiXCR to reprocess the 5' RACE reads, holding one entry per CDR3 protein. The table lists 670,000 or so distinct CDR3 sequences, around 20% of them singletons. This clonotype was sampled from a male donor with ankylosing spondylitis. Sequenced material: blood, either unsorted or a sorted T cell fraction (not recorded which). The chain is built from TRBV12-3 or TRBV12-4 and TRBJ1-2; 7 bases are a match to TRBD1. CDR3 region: CASSFETGYYGYTF. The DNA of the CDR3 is TGTGCCAGCAGTTTCGAGACAGGGTACTATGGCTACACCTTC.